This T cell receptor beta chain was sequenced for a study of T cell responses to AZD1222 COVID-19 vaccine. CDR1 and CDR2 from the germline V gene are MNHNS and SASEGT. The CDR3 runs to 13 residues. V was trimmed by 1 base and J by 2 bases, leaving 3 bases between them. Profiling relied on immunoSEQ multiplex PCR, and the TCRdb table lists in-frame clones only, not all of them. This sample has about 94,000 clones, with 88% found just once. This TCR came from an adult who received the AZD1222 COVID-19 vaccine. This material consisted of peripheral blood, taken 28 days after the second AZD1222 dose. The rearrangement uses TRBV6-1 and TRBJ1-5; no definite D call. In nucleotides, the CDR3 is TGTGCCAGCAGTGAAGAGGGCAATCAGCCCCAGCATTTT. This codes for CASSEEGNQPQHF.